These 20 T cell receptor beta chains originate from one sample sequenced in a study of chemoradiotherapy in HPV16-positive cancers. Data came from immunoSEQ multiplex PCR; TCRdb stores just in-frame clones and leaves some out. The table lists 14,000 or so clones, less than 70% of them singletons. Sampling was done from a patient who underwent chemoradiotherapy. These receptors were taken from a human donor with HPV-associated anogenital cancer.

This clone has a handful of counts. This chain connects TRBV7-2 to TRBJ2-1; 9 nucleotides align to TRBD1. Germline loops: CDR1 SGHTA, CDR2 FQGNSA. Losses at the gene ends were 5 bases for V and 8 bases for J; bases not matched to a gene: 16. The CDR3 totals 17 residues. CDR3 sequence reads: CASSIRTGTGKVDEQFF. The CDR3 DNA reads TGTGCCAGCAGCATTAGAACCGGGACAGGGAAGGTCGATGAGCAGTTCTTC. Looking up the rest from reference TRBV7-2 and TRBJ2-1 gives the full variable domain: GAGVSQSPSNKVTEKGKDVELRCDPISGHTALYWYRQSLGQGLEFLIYFQGNSAPDKSGLPSDRFSAERTGGSVSTLTIQRTQQEDSAVYLCASSIRTGTGKVDEQFFGPGTRLTVL.

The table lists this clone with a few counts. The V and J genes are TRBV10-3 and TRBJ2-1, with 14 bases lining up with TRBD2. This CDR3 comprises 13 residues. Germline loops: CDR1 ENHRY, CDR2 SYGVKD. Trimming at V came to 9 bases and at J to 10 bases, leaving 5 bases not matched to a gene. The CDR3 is CAIRGLAGDEQFF. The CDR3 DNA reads TGTGCCATACGGGGACTAGCGGGGGACGAGCAGTTCTTC.

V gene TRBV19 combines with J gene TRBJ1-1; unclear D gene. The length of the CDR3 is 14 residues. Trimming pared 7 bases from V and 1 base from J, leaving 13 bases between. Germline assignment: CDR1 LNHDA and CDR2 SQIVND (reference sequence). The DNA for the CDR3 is TGTGCCAGTAAACTTACCTGGGAGAACACTGAAGCTTTCTTT. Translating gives CASKLTWENTEAFF.

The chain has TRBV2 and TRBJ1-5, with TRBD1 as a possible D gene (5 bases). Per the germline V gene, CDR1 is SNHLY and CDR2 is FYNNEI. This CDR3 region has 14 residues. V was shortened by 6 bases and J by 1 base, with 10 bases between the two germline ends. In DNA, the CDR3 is TGTGCCAGCAGCCTAGGGGACAGCAATCAGCCCCAGCATTTT. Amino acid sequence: CASSLGDSNQPQHF.

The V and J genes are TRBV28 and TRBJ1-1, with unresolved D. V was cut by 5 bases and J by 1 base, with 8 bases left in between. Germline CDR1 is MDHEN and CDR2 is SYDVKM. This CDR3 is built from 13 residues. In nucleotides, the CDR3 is TGTGCCAGCAGTCGAAATCCGAACACTGAAGCTTTCTTT. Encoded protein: CASSRNPNTEAFF.

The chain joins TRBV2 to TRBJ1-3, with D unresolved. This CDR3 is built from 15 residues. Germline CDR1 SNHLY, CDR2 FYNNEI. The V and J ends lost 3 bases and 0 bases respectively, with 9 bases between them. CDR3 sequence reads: CASSDYLDSGNTIYF. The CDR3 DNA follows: TGTGCCAGCAGTGATTATCTGGACTCTGGAAACACCATATATTTT.

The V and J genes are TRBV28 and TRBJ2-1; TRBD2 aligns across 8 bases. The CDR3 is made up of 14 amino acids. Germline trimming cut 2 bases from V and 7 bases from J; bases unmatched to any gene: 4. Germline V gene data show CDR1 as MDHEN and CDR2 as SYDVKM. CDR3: CASSLAGGRNEQFF. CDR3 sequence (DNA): TGTGCCAGCAGTTTAGCGGGGGGCAGGAATGAGCAGTTCTTC. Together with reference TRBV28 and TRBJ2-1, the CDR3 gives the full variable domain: DVKVTQSSRYLVKRTGEKVFLECVQDMDHENMFWYRQDPGLGLRLIYFSYDVKMKEKGDIPEGYSVSREKKERFSLILESASTNQTSMYLCASSLAGGRNEQFFGPGTRLTVL.

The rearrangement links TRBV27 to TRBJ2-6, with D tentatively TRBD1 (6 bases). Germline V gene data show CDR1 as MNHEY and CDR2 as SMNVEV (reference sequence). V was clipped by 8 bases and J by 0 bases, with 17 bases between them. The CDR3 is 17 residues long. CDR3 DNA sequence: TGTGCCAGCCGACACCTGGACAGTGTCTCTGGGGCCAACGTCCTGACTTTC. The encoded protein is CASRHLDSVSGANVLTF.

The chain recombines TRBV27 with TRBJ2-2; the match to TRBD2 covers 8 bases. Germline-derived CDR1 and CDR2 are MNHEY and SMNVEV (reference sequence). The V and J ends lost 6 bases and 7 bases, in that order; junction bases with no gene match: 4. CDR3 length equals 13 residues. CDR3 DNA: TGTGCCAGCAGCCCGGGAGGGGTCGGGGAGCTGTTTTTT. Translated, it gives CASSPGGVGELFF.

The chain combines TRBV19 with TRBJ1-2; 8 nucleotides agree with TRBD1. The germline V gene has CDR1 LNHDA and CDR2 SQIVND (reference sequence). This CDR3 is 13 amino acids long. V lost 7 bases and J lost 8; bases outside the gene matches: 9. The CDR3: CASTLDRGGGYTF. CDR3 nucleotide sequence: TGTGCCAGTACCCTCGACAGGGGAGGCGGCTACACCTTC. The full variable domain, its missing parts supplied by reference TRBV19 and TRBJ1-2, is DGGITQSPKYLFRKEGQNVTLSCEQNLNHDAMYWYRQDPGQGLRLIYYSQIVNDFQKGDIAEGYSVSREKKESFPLTVTSAQKNPTAFYLCASTLDRGGGYTFGSGTRLTVV.

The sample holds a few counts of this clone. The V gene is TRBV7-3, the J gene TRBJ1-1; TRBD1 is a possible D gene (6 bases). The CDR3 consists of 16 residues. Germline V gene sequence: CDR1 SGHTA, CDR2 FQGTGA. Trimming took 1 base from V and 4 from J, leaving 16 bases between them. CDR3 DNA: TGTGCCAGCAGCTTAATGGGTCGGGGGGCCGGCACTGAAGCTTTCTTT. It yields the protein CASSLMGRGAGTEAFF.

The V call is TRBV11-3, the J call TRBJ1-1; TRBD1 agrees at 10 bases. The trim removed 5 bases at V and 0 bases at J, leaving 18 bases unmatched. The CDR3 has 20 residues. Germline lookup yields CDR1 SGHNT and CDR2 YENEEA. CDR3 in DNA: TGTGCCAGCAGCCTAAAGTCTGGACAGGGGGATTTGGGGATGAACACTGAAGCTTTCTTT. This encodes CASSLKSGQGDLGMNTEAFF.

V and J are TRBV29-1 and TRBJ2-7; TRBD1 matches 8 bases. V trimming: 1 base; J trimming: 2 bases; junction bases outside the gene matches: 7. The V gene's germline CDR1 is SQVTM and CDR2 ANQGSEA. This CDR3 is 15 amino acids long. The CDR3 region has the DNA TGCAGCGTTGAAGGTCGGCAGGGGGCCGCCTACGAGCAGTACTTC. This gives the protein CSVEGRQGAAYEQYF.

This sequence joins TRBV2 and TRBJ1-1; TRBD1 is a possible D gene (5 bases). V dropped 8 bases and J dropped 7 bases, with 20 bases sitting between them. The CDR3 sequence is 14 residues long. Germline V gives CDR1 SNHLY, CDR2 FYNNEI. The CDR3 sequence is CASRQVPGRSEAFF. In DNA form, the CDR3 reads TGTGCCAGCCGCCAGGTCCCGGGACGTAGTGAAGCTTTCTTT.

For the CDR3, the DNA is TGTGCCAGCAGCCCCCAAGCGGGTGGGACCCAGTACTTC. Residues: CASSPQAGGTQYF. The genes are TRBV7-9 and TRBJ2-5; D might be TRBD2 (6 bases). Trimming removed 5 bases from V and 7 bases from J, with 14 bases in between. CDR1 and CDR2 from the germline V gene are SEHNR and FQNEAQ (reference sequence). The CDR3 covers 13 residues. Complete variable domain (other parts from reference TRBV7-9 and TRBJ2-5): DTGVSQNPRHKITKRGQNVTFRCDPISEHNRLYWYRQTLGQGPEFLTYFQNEAQLEKSRLLSDRFSAERPKGSFSTLEIQRTEQGDSAMYLCASSPQAGGTQYFGPGTRLLVL.

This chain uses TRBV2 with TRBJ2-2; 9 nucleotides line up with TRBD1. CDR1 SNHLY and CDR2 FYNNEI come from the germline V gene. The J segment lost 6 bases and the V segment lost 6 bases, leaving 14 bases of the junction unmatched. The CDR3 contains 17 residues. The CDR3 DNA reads TGTGCCAGCAGAATCACAGGGGGCCCAATGGGTCCCGGGGAGCTGTTTTTT. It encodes CASRITGGPMGPGELFF.

For the CDR3, the DNA is TGCGCCAGCAGCTGGACTGGGGATAGCTACGAGCAGTACTTC. It encodes CASSWTGDSYEQYF. This sequence joins TRBV5-1 and TRBJ2-7, with a tentative D call TRBD2 (5 bases). The CDR3 runs 14 residues. V was cut by 3 bases and J by 3 bases, with 13 bases left in between. CDR1 and CDR2 from the germline V gene are SGHRS and YFSETQ.

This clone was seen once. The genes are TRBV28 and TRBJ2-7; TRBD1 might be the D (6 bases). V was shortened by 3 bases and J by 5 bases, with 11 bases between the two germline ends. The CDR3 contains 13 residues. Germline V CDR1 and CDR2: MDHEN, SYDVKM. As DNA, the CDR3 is TGTGCCAGCAGTTTTACCAGGGGCCACGAGCAGTACTTC. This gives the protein CASSFTRGHEQYF.

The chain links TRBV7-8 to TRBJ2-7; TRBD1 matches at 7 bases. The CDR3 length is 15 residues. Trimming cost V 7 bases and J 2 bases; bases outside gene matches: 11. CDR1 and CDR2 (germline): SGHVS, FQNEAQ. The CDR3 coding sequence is TGTGCCAGCACCTCCCCCGGGACAGTTGCCTACGAGCAGTACTTC. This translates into CASTSPGTVAYEQYF. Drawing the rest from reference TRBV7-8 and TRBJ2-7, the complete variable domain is GAGVSQSPRYKVAKRGQDVALRCDPISGHVSLFWYQQALGQGPEFLTYFQNEAQLDKSGLPSDRFFAERPEGSVSTLKIQRTQQEDSAVYLCASTSPGTVAYEQYFGPGTRLTVT.

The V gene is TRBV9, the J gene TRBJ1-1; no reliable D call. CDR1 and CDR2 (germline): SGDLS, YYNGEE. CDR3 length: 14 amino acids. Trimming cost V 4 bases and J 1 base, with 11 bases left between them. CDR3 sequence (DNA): TGTGCCAGCAGCCCGGTGAGGGAGAACACTGAAGCTTTCTTT. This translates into CASSPVRENTEAFF.